This T cell receptor (beta chain) was recorded in a study of prognosis after radiotherapy for stage I lung cancer (dated by TCRdb to the early 2020s). Study-level background: Between April 2018 and January 2019, 20 or so patients with stage I NSCLC were enrolled in Nanjing, China. For each of the roughly 20 patients, one blood sample was taken before SBRT and one after, so the study sequenced 38 samples in total. Distant metastases were developed by four of the 19 patients after SBRT, at a median of 7 months, whereas no significant progression was observed in the other 15 patients. The cohort comprised 10 to 15 men and roughly 6 women with a median age of nearly 75 years, ranging from about 53 to 90 years. Peripheral blood TCR beta repertoires were profiled in stage I NSCLC patients before and after stereotactic body radiotherapy, and the repertoires were related to distant failure. Concurrent therapy was not administered to any patient alongside SBRT. All patients were regarded as medically inoperable, because of comorbidities in about a dozen patients and refusal of surgery in about seven patients. There were 12 to 15 patients with newly diagnosed primary stage I lung tumors and about five patients with oligometastatic NSCLC after surgical resection of the primary tumor. Some 11 patients had adenocarcinoma and over five had squamous cell carcinoma as the tumor histology. SBRT was given in 3 to 5 fractions with a biologically effective dose of at least 100 Gy, using image-guided IMRT or VMAT. General conclusions and limits of the study: No adjustment for multiple comparisons was applied to any of the reported P values. A decrease in unique TCR clone counts was observed after SBRT (median 10,088 before versus about 7,000 after; Wilcoxon paired P=0.011). Whether the expanded TCR clones were tumor-specific was not determined. Post-SBRT Shannon entropy and its change from baseline were lower in patients who developed distant metastases; baseline Shannon entropy was not associated with metastases. The study was limited by its small cohort and short follow-up, and the findings require independent validation. Differences by metastasis status were reportedly seen in TRBV and TRBJ usage frequencies, involving two V genes at baseline and, after SBRT, roughly nine V genes and two J genes.

V is reduced by 2 bases and J by 6 bases, leaving a spacing of 12 bases between them. The CDR3 contains 14 residues, cysteine and phenylalanine counted. Only the CDR3 DNA stays, 42 bases, in frame from base 1. The germline V gene (reference sequence) gives CDR1 as MNHEY and CDR2 as SMNVEV. Two rounds of multiplex PCR were used to amplify the TCR beta CDR3 region from genomic DNA. The first PCR round used primers specific to each TRBV and TRBJ gene, with sequences filed in Chinese patent CN105087789A. The second PCR round used universal primers. The Roche High Pure PCR Template Preparation Kit was used to extract genomic DNA from frozen PBMCs. Paired-end sequencing with 151 bp reads was performed on the libraries using an Illumina HiSeq 3000. The original methods were these. CutAdapt was used to remove raw reads lacking the multiplex PCR primer sequences. High-quality paired reads were merged into contigs with PEAR. By alignment to reference sequences, MiXCR assigned TRB V, D and J gene segments to each contig. To remove sequencing errors, CDR3 sequences were clustered according to base quality and sequence similarity. Shannon entropy, normalized by the natural log of the productive TCR sequence number, served as the measure of diversity. One minus Shannon entropy divided by the natural log of the number of unique clonotypes was used as the definition of clonality. The Youden index of ROC curves was used to select progression-free survival cut-offs for repertoire metrics, and analyses were performed in R 3.5.3. Using fastp at Q25 and MiXCR, TCRdb reprocessed the public reads and kept productive beta chains. Records with the same CDR3 protein are collapsed into one entry carrying the most frequent genes and DNA. V and J calls and clone size were set by TCRdb, not the authors. Counted in this sample were around 13,000 distinct CDR3 sequences; less than 35% of them appeared once. The ten largest make up about an eighth of the sample.

No patient had a history of other malignancies or prior chemotherapy or radiotherapy, and all had node-negative disease on CT and PET/CT. At each of the two time points, roughly 6 milliliters of peripheral venous blood were collected into EDTA tubes. PBMCs were isolated by Ficoll-Paque Plus density-gradient centrifugation. Immediately after collection, samples were stored at -80 degrees C until analysis. This clonotype is labeled medium-sized (0.01 to 0.1%). What this receptor recognizes is not known. The record has no base qualities; no much larger clone is one base away. This receptor chain uses TRBV27 and TRBJ2-3; there is no confident call for the D gene. The sequence was obtained from a donor over 45 with non-small cell lung cancer. The sequencing here drew on PBMCs, taken before or after stereotactic body radiation therapy (not recorded which). Here the CDR3 is given as CASSLGQETDTQYF. The nucleotides are TGTGCCAGCAGTTTAGGGCAGGAGACCGATACGCAGTATTTT.